The clone carrying this T cell receptor beta chain was seen only a few times. Its antigen is as yet unknown. TCRdb called the RT-PCR reads again in MiXCR, with one record for every CDR3 protein. This sample has about 780,000 distinct CDR3 sequences, with less than 20% found just once. The CDR3 sequence is 14 residues long. V gave up 5 bases and J gave up 1 base, with 11 bases separating them. The entry originates in a study of response to subunit inactivated influenza vaccine. Study observations and caveats: The authors proposed limited new T cell recruitment per seasonal influenza vaccination.

This material consisted of PBMCs from blood, taken more than 4 days after vaccination. The clonotype comes from a man between 45 and 60 years old who received an inactivated influenza vaccine. The chain employs TRBV12-3 or TRBV12-4 and TRBJ2-5; TRBD2 is a possible D gene (6 bases). The CDR3 loop is CASSAGPGQETQYF. The CDR3 nucleotides read TGTGCCAGCAGTGCGGGACCCGGCCAAGAGACCCAGTACTTC.